Described below is a single TCR beta chain sequence and its context. The antigen remains undetermined. No patient received treatment before thyroid surgery. Per the original data handling: A papillary thyroid cancer distant-metastasis classifier was built from CDR3 differences across clinicopathological groups. MiXCR was used by TCRdb to re-call the PCR reads. These V and J calls are TCRdb output, not the study's own analysis. The sample has 15,000 to 20,000 clones, about 26% seen once. This sample stems from a study of metastatic and nonmetastatic thyroid tumors. Turning to the study itself: Across peripheral blood and tumor or nodule tissue samples taken from malignant and benign thyroid patients, the repertoires were compared with one another. Overall study results and limits: In blood and tumor, TCR beta diversity was reportedly significantly higher in malignant thyroid tumors than in benign nodules.

CDR1 and CDR2 (germline): SGDLS, YYNGEE. The CDR3 contains 13 residues. The germline V and J ends were trimmed by 2 bases and 6 bases, with 12 bases remaining between them. The chain is built from TRBV9 and TRBJ2-7; D possibly corresponds to TRBD2 (5 bases). The receptor was derived from a female donor with papillary thyroid cancer or a benign thyroid nodule (not recorded which). Some clones in this sample may be carry-over from other donors' samples. The sequencing input was adjacent normal tissue. The CDR3 here is CASSVRDLSEQYF. In nucleotides, the CDR3 is TGTGCCAGCAGCGTGAGGGATTTGAGCGAGCAGTACTTC.